Included here is one TCR beta chain sequence, with context. The data are from a study of blood T cell repertoires in COVID-19. The wider study: The study drew acute and convalescent COVID-19 samples from the United States, Italy and Spain.

Produced via immunoSEQ multiplex PCR; TCRdb's table is partial and in-frame only. The table has 150,000 to 200,000 clones, roughly 84% seen once. Material for sequencing was PBMCs or T cells enriched from blood (not recorded which). The receptor's source is a woman aged 45-59 years who had recovered from COVID-19.

The CDR3 region is CASSPNLAGGPYNEQFF. DNA for the CDR3: TGTGCCAGCAGCCCTAATCTAGCGGGAGGGCCATACAATGAGCAGTTCTTC. The chain joins TRBV7-2 to TRBJ2-1; 12 bases are shared with TRBD2. The CDR3 loop spans 17 amino acids. Looked up from germline, CDR1 is SGHTA and CDR2 is FQGNSA. The V segment lost 5 bases and the J segment 4 bases; nucleotides outside the gene matches: 9.